These 30 T cell receptor beta chains originate from one sample sequenced in a study of T cell clones after liver transplantation. Clones were read by immunoSEQ multiplex PCR, and TCRdb kept only the in-frame ones, dropping some. Of about 85,000 clones listed, about 84% are singletons. Sample: CD4+ T cells from blood, taken just over 45 months after liver transplant. These receptors came from a human patient who received a liver transplant. The T cells may come from the graft donor.

V usage is TRBV2 and J usage is TRBJ1-2, with D hard to call. Trimming took off 7 bases at V and 6 bases at J, with 9 bases between the two ends. The CDR3 has 11 amino acids. The V gene's germline CDR1 is SNHLY and CDR2 FYNNEI. The CDR3 coding sequence is TGTGCCAGCACCTTGTCACATGGCTACACCTTC. It encodes CASTLSHGYTF.

V usage is TRBV7-2 and J usage is TRBJ1-5; TRBD1 is a possible D gene (5 bases). The CDR3 has 14 residues. CDR1 SGHTA and CDR2 FQGNSA come from the germline V gene. V lost 8 bases to trimming and J lost 5 bases, with 16 bases between them. As DNA, the CDR3 is TGTGCCAGCCGACTTCAGGGTGAGGATCAGCCCCAGCATTTT. This sequence encodes CASRLQGEDQPQHF.

Remarks on this clone: Other DNA sequences from this sample encode an identical CDR3 as well. The chain recombines TRBV7-9 with TRBJ1-1; no clear D gene. The germline gives CDR1 SEHNR, CDR2 FQNEAQ (reference sequence). The CDR3 runs 14 residues. The V end was cut by 2 bases, the J end by 0 bases, with 7 bases between. In DNA form, the CDR3 reads TGTGCCAGCAGCTTAAGCAGGCTGAACACTGAAGCTTTCTTT. Its protein product is CASSLSRLNTEAFF.

The chain combines TRBV6-5 with TRBJ2-1, with TRBD1 matching 9 bases. Germline lookup yields CDR1 MNHEY and CDR2 SVGAGI. J lost 9 bases, V lost 2 bases, and 8 bases had no gene match. This CDR3 is built from 15 residues. In nucleotides, the CDR3 is TGTGCCAGCAGTTACCGACAGGGGGGTCGTAGTGAGCAGTTCTTC. It is translated as CASSYRQGGRSEQFF.

The chain employs TRBV5-6 and TRBJ1-1, with D possibly TRBD1 on 5 matching bases. This CDR3 region has 14 residues. With 0 bases removed from V and 6 bases from J, the gap between germline ends came to 12 bases. Germline CDR1 is SGHDT and CDR2 is YYEEEE. This CDR3 reads CASSLAGGLAEAFF. CDR3 in DNA: TGTGCCAGCAGCTTGGCGGGGGGTTTGGCTGAAGCTTTCTTT.

This clone was seen a few times. This chain uses TRBV7-2 with TRBJ2-2; D ambiguous. The CDR3 spans 13 residues. Germline V gene sequence: CDR1 SGHTA, CDR2 FQGNSA. Between the trimmed V and J ends, which lost 1 base and 4 bases, there was a span of 4 bases. Here the CDR3 reads CASSLEATGELFF. The CDR3 DNA follows: TGTGCCAGCAGCTTAGAGGCCACCGGGGAGCTGTTTTTT.

The V gene is TRBV27, the J gene TRBJ1-1; 9 bases fit TRBD1. There are 15 residues in the CDR3. With V trimmed by 6 bases and J by 1 base, 6 bases remained unmatched. Germline values: CDR1 MNHEY, CDR2 SMNVEV (reference sequence). The CDR3 bases are TGTGCCAGCAGGGGACAGGGTTTAGGGAACACTGAAGCTTTCTTT. Translating it yields CASRGQGLGNTEAFF.

The rearrangement links TRBV27 to TRBJ1-5; D possibly corresponds to TRBD1 (6 bases). V dropped 6 bases and J dropped 1 base, with 16 bases sitting between them. CDR1 and CDR2 from the germline V gene are MNHEY and SMNVEV (reference sequence). CDR3 size: 16 residues. In DNA form, the CDR3 reads TGTGCCAGCAGCCGAACGCAGGGGAGAAGCAATCAGCCCCAGCATTTT. This encodes CASSRTQGRSNQPQHF.

The chain links TRBV7-9 to TRBJ1-2; tentatively, D is TRBD1 (5 bases). Germline V gene lookup returns CDR1 SEHNR and CDR2 FQNEAQ (reference sequence). The length of the CDR3 is 13 residues. V was shortened by 5 bases and J by 2 bases, with 9 bases between the two germline ends. CDR3 region: CASSTEGNYGYTF. CDR3 DNA sequence: TGTGCCAGCAGCACTGAGGGGAACTATGGCTACACCTTC.

This clone was detected ten times or more. This chain joins TRBV30 and TRBJ1-1; D unresolved. V lost 4 bases to trimming and J lost 6 bases, with 15 bases between them. In germline, CDR1 is GTSNPN, CDR2 SVGIG (reference sequence). CDR3 length: 13 residues. The chain's CDR3 is CAWKDGKSAEAFF. CDR3 DNA sequence: TGTGCCTGGAAGGACGGGAAGAGTGCTGAAGCTTTCTTT.

The chain employs TRBV9 and TRBJ1-5; 8 nucleotides line up with TRBD1. V shed 4 bases and J 7 bases; nucleotides not matched to a gene: 13. The germline V gene has CDR1 SGDLS and CDR2 YYNGEE. The CDR3 runs to 16 residues. The CDR3 region has the DNA TGTGCCAGCAGCCACCGACCGGACAGGGATCGACAGCCCCAGCATTTT. Protein: CASSHRPDRDRQPQHF.

V gene TRBV19 combines with J gene TRBJ2-7, with D uncertain. The CDR3 sequence is 14 residues long. The ends were cut back, 4 bases at V and 2 bases at J, with 12 bases in the middle. Germline assignment: CDR1 LNHDA and CDR2 SQIVND (reference sequence). The CDR3 is CASSRTELPYEQYF. CDR3 nucleotides: TGTGCCAGTAGTAGAACAGAGCTCCCCTACGAGCAGTACTTC.

In its sample, this clone was seen a few times. The rearrangement joins TRBV7-2 to TRBJ2-7, with 11 bases fitting TRBD2. CDR3 size: 15 residues. Germline lookup yields CDR1 SGHTA and CDR2 FQGNSA. The J segment lost 5 bases and the V segment lost 4 bases, leaving 7 bases of the junction unmatched. For the CDR3, the DNA is TGTGCCAGCAGCTACACTAGCGGGGGAGGGAACGAGCAGTACTTC. Translated, it gives CASSYTSGGGNEQYF.

The chain uses TRBV7-3 and TRBJ2-2; D perhaps matches TRBD1 (6 bases). Germline V CDR1 and CDR2: SGHTA, FQGTGA. The germline V and J ends were trimmed by 5 bases and 1 base, with 11 bases remaining between them. This CDR3 region has 15 residues. The CDR3: CASSLGTWNTGELFF. The CDR3 region has the DNA TGTGCCAGCAGCCTAGGGACATGGAACACCGGGGAGCTGTTTTTT.

The genes are TRBV15 and TRBJ2-3; 8 positions match TRBD1. The germline gives CDR1 LNHNV, CDR2 YYDKDF (reference sequence). The CDR3 has 13 amino acids. J lost 6 bases, V lost 7 bases, and 6 bases had no gene match. The CDR3 DNA reads as TGTGCCACCACCGAAAGGACAGGGGATACGCAGTATTTT. Translation: CATTERTGDTQYF.

This clone has only a few counts. The chain couples TRBV29-1 to TRBJ2-3; weak D call: TRBD2 (6 bases). CDR1 and CDR2 from the germline V gene are SQVTM and ANQGSEA. This CDR3 region has 14 residues. The ends were cut back, 7 bases at V and 1 base at J, with 15 bases in the middle. The CDR3 DNA sequence: TGCAGCGGTAACGGACTACCCCGCACAGATACGCAGTATTTT. Encoded protein: CSGNGLPRTDTQYF.

The J gene is TRBJ1-2, the V gene TRBV9; D uncertain. The CDR3 is 15 amino acids. Germline V CDR1 and CDR2: SGDLS, YYNGEE. Trimming took 2 bases from V and 8 from J, leaving 19 bases between them. The CDR3 nucleotides read TGTGCCAGCAGCGTTTCAGGCACCGCCACGTTAGGCTACACCTTC. As protein: CASSVSGTATLGYTF.

CDR3 sequence: CASRRQGAITEAFF. The CDR3 nucleotides are TGCGCCAGCCGCAGACAGGGGGCGATCACTGAAGCTTTCTTT. J is TRBJ1-1 and V is TRBV5-1, with 10 positions matching TRBD1. After removal of 7 bases from V and 4 bases from J, the junction contained 7 bases not matched to a gene. The CDR3 contains 14 residues. The germline gives CDR1 SGHRS, CDR2 YFSETQ.

The CDR3 sequence is CASRGPIYNEQFF. The CDR3 DNA reads TGTGCCAGTAGAGGGCCGATCTACAATGAGCAGTTCTTC. This rearrangement joins TRBV19 to TRBJ2-1; D uncertain. This CDR3 has 13 amino acids. The V and J ends lost 6 bases and 3 bases respectively, with 9 bases between them. CDR1 is LNHDA and CDR2 is SQIVND in the germline V gene (reference sequence).

With respect to this clone: The sample carries other DNA sequences with the same CDR3. The chain carries TRBV7-9 and TRBJ1-3; D unclear. The CDR3 runs to 16 residues. Looked up from germline, CDR1 is SEHNR and CDR2 is FQNEAQ (reference sequence). The V gene lost 1 base and the J gene lost 0 bases, with 10 bases spanning the gap. CDR3 coding DNA: TGTGCCAGCAGCTTAGTATCAGGAACCTCTGGAAACACCATATATTTT. Translated: CASSLVSGTSGNTIYF.

This clone was counted only a few times. The rearrangement links TRBV27 to TRBJ2-5; tentatively, D is TRBD2 (5 bases). From germline, CDR1 is MNHEY and CDR2 SMNVEV (reference sequence). The CDR3 has 18 residues. V was cut by 0 bases and J by 0 bases, with 17 bases left in between. The CDR3, as DNA: TGTGCCAGCAGTTTATCTGGGCGGGCAGGCCTATACCAAGAGACCCAGTACTTC. Translation: CASSLSGRAGLYQETQYF.

On this clone: The same CDR3 also results from other DNA sequences found in this sample. The gene calls are TRBV18 and TRBJ1-2; a weak D match, TRBD1 (6 bases). CDR3 size: 12 residues. Germline values: CDR1 KGHSH, CDR2 LQKENI. Trimming stripped 3 bases from V and 6 bases from J, with 8 bases between. The CDR3 loop reads CASSPRTDGYTF. CDR3 coding DNA: TGTGCCAGCTCACCTCGGACAGATGGCTACACCTTC.

This clone is a singleton in its sample. The CDR3 DNA reads as TGTGCCAGCAGTTTTCAGGGGCTGTACGGGACAGGCCACAATGAGCAGTTCTTC. It specifies CASSFQGLYGTGHNEQFF. V usage is TRBV27 and J usage is TRBJ2-1; 8 nucleotides align to TRBD1. Per the germline V gene, CDR1 is MNHEY and CDR2 is SMNVEV (reference sequence). This CDR3 is built from 18 residues. Losses at the gene ends were 3 bases for V and 5 bases for J; bases not matched to a gene: 15.

This chain joins TRBV28 and TRBJ2-5, with TRBD1 matching 8 bases. The CDR3 covers 14 residues. Germline V gene lookup returns CDR1 MDHEN and CDR2 SYDVKM. Unmatched junction bases numbered 9, after V lost 5 bases and J lost 7 bases. The chain's CDR3 is CASSRDRGLRTQYF. For the CDR3, the DNA is TGTGCCAGCAGTCGCGACAGGGGTTTGCGGACCCAGTACTTC.

The chain uses TRBV5-1 and TRBJ2-1; 13 bases are shared with TRBD2. From germline, CDR1 is SGHRS and CDR2 YFSETQ. Trimming at V came to 4 bases and at J to 9 bases, leaving 10 bases not matched to a gene. This CDR3 contains 16 residues. The CDR3 DNA sequence: TGCGCCAGCAGCGGGGGGACTAGCGGGAAGGTGGGTGAGCAGTTCTTC. As protein: CASSGGTSGKVGEQFF.

The V call is TRBV7-2, the J call TRBJ2-1, with D perhaps matching TRBD1 or TRBD2 (5 bases each). Between the trimmed V and J ends, which lost 5 bases and 12 bases, there was a span of 14 bases. CDR1 SGHTA and CDR2 FQGNSA come from the germline V gene. The CDR3 is 12 amino acids. This CDR3 reads CASSPGTSGQFF. CDR3 DNA sequence: TGTGCCAGCAGCCCTGGGACCTCGGGGCAGTTCTTC. Complete variable domain (other parts from reference TRBV7-2 and TRBJ2-1): GAGVSQSPSNKVTEKGKDVELRCDPISGHTALYWYRQSLGQGLEFLIYFQGNSAPDKSGLPSDRFSAERTGGSVSTLTIQRTQQEDSAVYLCASSPGTSGQFFGPGTRLTVL.

The V gene is TRBV7-9, the J gene TRBJ2-7; tentatively, D is TRBD1 or TRBD2 (5 bases each). Looked up from germline, CDR1 is SEHNR and CDR2 is FQNEAQ (reference sequence). The CDR3 length is 15 residues. Between the trimmed V and J ends, which lost 3 bases and 2 bases, there was a span of 14 bases. CDR3 sequence (DNA): TGTGCCAGCAGCTTCATCGGGACCGACCCCTACGAGCAGTACTTC. Translation gives CASSFIGTDPYEQYF.

This chain connects TRBV5-1 to TRBJ2-1, with 12 positions matching TRBD2. The CDR3 length is 17 residues. Germline V gives CDR1 SGHRS, CDR2 YFSETQ. V lost 1 base and J lost 5; bases outside the gene matches: 7. CDR3 residues: CASSLPQTSGRDNEQFF. DNA of the CDR3: TGCGCCAGCAGCTTGCCACAGACTAGCGGGAGAGACAATGAGCAGTTCTTC.

The chain uses TRBV7-9 and TRBJ2-1; 9 positions match TRBD2. The germline CDR1 and CDR2 sequences are SEHNR and FQNEAQ (reference sequence). J gave up 3 bases and V 3 bases, and 3 bases lay outside the gene matches. The length of the CDR3 is 15 residues. This chain's CDR3 is CASSLTSGIYNEQFF. The CDR3 DNA is TGTGCCAGCAGCTTGACTAGCGGAATCTACAATGAGCAGTTCTTC.

The chain couples TRBV6-6 to TRBJ1-5; the D gene is possibly TRBD1 (6 bases). The CDR3 has 15 residues. Germline values: CDR1 MNHNY, CDR2 SVGAGI (reference sequence). Trimming shortened V by 7 bases and J by 4 bases, and 17 bases separated the two germline ends. In nucleotides, the CDR3 is TGTGCCAGCACCCAAACAGGGTCGTTTAATCAGCCCCAGCATTTT. Translated, it gives CASTQTGSFNQPQHF.